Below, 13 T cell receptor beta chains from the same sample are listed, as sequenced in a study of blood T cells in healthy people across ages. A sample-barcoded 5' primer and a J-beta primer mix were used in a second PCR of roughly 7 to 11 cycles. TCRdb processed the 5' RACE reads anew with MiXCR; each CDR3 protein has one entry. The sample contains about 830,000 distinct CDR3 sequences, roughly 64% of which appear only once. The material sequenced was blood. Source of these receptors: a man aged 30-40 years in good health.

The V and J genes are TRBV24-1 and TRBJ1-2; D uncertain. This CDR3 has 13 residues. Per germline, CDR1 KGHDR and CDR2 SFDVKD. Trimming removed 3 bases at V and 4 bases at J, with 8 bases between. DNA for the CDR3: TGTGCCACCAGTGATCTTGGCGGCTATGGCTACACCTTC. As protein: CATSDLGGYGYTF.

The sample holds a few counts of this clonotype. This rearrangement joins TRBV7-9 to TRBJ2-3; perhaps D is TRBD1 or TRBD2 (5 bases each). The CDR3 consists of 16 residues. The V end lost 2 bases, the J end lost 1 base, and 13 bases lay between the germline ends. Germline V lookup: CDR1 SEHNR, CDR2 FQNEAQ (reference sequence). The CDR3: CASSLFGTAGTDTQYF. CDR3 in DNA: TGTGCCAGCAGCTTATTTGGGACGGCTGGCACAGATACGCAGTATTTT.

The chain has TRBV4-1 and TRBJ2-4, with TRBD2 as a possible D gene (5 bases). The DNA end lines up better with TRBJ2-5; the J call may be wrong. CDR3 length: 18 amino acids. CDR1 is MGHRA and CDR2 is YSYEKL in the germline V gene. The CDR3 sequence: CASSQDANSKSGQETQYF. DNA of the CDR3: TGCGCCAGCAGCCAAGATGCGAACAGTAAAAGCGGCCAAGAGACCCAGTACTTC.

The CDR3 DNA sequence: TGCAGTGCTAGGGATCCAGGGGGCACCGGGGAGCTGTTTTTT. Its protein is CSARDPGGTGELFF. The chain recombines TRBV20-1 with TRBJ2-2, with 7 bases lining up with TRBD1. Unmatched junction bases numbered 5, after V lost 3 bases and J lost 4 bases. Germline CDR1 reads DFQATT; CDR2 reads SNEGSKA (reference sequence). The CDR3 totals 14 residues.

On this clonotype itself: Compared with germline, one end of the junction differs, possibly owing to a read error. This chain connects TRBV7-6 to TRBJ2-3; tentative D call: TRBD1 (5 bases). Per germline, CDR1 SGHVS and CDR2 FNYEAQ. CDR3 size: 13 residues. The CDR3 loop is CANSPGQSDTQYF. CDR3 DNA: TGTGCCAACAGCCCCGGACAATCAGATACGCAGTATTTT. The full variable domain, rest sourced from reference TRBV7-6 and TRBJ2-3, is GAGVSQSPRYKVTKRGQDVALRCDPISGHVSLYWYRQALGQGPEFLTYFNYEAQQDKSGLPNDRFSAERPEGSISTLTIQRTEQRDSAMYRCANSPGQSDTQYFGPGTRLTVL.

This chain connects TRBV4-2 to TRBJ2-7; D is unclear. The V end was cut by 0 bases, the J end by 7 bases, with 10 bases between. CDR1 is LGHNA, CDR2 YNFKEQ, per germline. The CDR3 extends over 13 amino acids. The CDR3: CASSQENSGEQYF. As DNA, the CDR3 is TGTGCCAGCAGCCAAGAAAACTCAGGTGAGCAGTACTTC.

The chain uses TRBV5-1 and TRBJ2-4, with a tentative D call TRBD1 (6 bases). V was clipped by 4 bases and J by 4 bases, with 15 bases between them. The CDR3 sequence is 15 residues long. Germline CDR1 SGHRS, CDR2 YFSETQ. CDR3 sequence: CASSKSGTLKNIQYF. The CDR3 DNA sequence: TGCGCCAGCAGCAAATCCGGGACACTAAAAAACATTCAGTACTTC.

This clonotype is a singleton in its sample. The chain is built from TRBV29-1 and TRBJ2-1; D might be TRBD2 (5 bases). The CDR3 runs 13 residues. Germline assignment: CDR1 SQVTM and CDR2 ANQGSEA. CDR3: CPCSCGPYNEQFF. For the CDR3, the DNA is TGCCCCTGTAGCTGCGGGCCTTACAATGAGCAGTTCTTC.

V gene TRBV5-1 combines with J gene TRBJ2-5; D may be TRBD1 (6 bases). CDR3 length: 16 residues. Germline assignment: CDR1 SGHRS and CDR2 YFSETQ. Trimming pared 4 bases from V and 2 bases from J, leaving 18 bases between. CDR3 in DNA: TGCGCCAGCAGCCAGAATAACAGGGCCGGACAAGAGACCCAGTACTTC. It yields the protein CASSQNNRAGQETQYF.

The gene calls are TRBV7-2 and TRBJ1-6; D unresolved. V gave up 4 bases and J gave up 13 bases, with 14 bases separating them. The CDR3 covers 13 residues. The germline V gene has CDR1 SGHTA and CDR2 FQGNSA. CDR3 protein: CASSSRRLAPLHF. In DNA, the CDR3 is TGTGCCAGCAGCTCCCGACGTTTAGCGCCCCTCCACTTT. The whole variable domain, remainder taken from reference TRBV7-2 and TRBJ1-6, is GAGVSQSPSNKVTEKGKDVELRCDPISGHTALYWYRQSLGQGLEFLIYFQGNSAPDKSGLPSDRFSAERTGGSVSTLTIQRTQQEDSAVYLCASSSRRLAPLHFGNGTRLTVT.

The CDR3 is CASSSERGVQETQYF. The CDR3 DNA is TGTGCCAGCAGTTCCGAGAGGGGCGTTCAAGAGACCCAGTACTTC. J is TRBJ2-5 and V is TRBV28; D is perhaps TRBD1 or TRBD2 (5 bases each). The CDR3 covers 15 residues. Trimming removed 4 bases from V and 2 bases from J, with 14 bases in between. Germline CDR1 reads MDHEN; CDR2 reads SYDVKM.

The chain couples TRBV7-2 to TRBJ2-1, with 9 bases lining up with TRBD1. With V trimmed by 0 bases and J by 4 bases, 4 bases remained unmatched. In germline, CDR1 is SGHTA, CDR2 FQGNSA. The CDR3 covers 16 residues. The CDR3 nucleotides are TGTGCCAGCAGCTTAGCAGGGACAGGGCCTTACAATGAGCAGTTCTTC. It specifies CASSLAGTGPYNEQFF.

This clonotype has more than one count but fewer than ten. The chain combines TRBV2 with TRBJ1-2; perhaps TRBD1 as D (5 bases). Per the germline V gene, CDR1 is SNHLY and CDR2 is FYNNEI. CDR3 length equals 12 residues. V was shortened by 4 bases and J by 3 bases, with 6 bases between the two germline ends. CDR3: CASSGQHYGYTF. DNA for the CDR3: TGTGCCAGCAGTGGACAGCACTATGGCTACACCTTC.